This TCR beta chain came from a study of CD8 T cells in ankylosing spondylitis (dated 2017 in TCRdb). With respect to the entire study: The study set out to find disease-linked TCR variants by profiling T cell receptor beta repertoires in ankylosing spondylitis patients and healthy donors. The whole study cohort included about a hundred healthy donors and 20 to 25 ankylosing spondylitis patients. Peripheral blood was sampled, and synovial fluid was additionally collected from ankylosing spondylitis patients. Overall results and qualifications from the work: Blood from ankylosing spondylitis patients appeared to be characterized by a TCR beta motif made up of seven or eight highly homologous amino acid variants. The disease-linked clones were reported as significantly enriched in matched synovial fluid samples from ankylosing spondylitis patients. Some of the motif variants had been reported before in the synovial fluid and blood of reactive arthritis patients, a finding that suggests common disease-initiation mechanisms. In peripheral blood, the disease-linked clones were found at relatively low frequencies and had a CD8+ phenotype.

Worth noting for this clonotype: This receptor's antigen is unknown. No qualities accompany the bases; no much larger clone lies one base away.

Including the terminal cysteine and phenylalanine, the CDR3 comprises 14 residues. The retained sequence is limited to the CDR3, 42 bases, with the frame set at the first base. CDR1 is given as SQVTM and CDR2 as ANQGSEA, both from the germline V gene. After removal of 6 bases from V and 0 bases from J, the junction retains 8 bases not matched to a gene. The listed sequencing device is Illumina HiSeq 2500. Quantitative 5'-RACE with molecular barcodes was the method used to prepare the TCR beta libraries. In the authors' own workflow: Disease-linked TCR variants were identified with a new computational method built on a probabilistic model of VDJ rearrangement. TCRdb took the public reads, trimmed them with fastp at Q25, ran MiXCR for clone calling and kept in-frame beta chains. Identical CDR3 proteins give one entry, which carries the most common genes and DNA. TCRdb's processing, not the authors' own work, is the source of the V and J calls. The sample profile shows fewer than 400,000 distinct CDR3 sequences; 20% to 25% of them were found once. The top ten clones comprise about a sixth of the sample.

The V and J segments used are TRBV29-1 and TRBJ2-7, and 7 junctional nucleotides match TRBD1. Sequenced input: blood, either unsorted or a sorted T cell fraction (not recorded which). The source is a male donor with ankylosing spondylitis. The DNA sequence reads TGCAGCGTCTCCCCGACAGGGACCTCCTACGAGCAGTACTTC. Its product reads: CSVSPTGTSYEQYF.